One sample yielded the 28 T cell receptor beta chains listed below, sequenced in a study of identical twins. One entry per CDR3 protein results from TCRdb running MiXCR on the 5' RACE reads. The sample consists of roughly 690,000 distinct CDR3 sequences, about 20% of them appearing once. These sequences were also reported in another study, on T cells expressing NK-cell markers.

What was sequenced was PBMCs. These receptors were obtained from a woman younger than 35 in good health.

The chain joins TRBV5-5 to TRBJ2-2, with D unresolved. Germline values: CDR1 SGHKS, CDR2 YYEKEE (reference sequence). This CDR3 region has 13 residues. Trimming pared 0 bases from V and 9 bases from J, leaving 9 bases between. In DNA, the CDR3 is TGTGCCAGCAGCTTGGAGTCCATCCGGGAGCTGTTTTTT. Its protein product is CASSLESIRELFF.

For this clonotype: Germline is not matched at one junction end, which may reflect a read error. This chain joins TRBV5-1 and TRBJ1-1; 8 nucleotides line up with TRBD1. Germline-derived CDR1 and CDR2 are SGHRS and YFSETQ. The CDR3 contains 15 residues. Here the CDR3 DNA reads TGCGCCAGCAGCACAGGGACAGGAACGAACGCTGAAGCTTTCTTT. Amino acid sequence: CASSTGTGTNAEAFF.

The J gene is TRBJ2-5, the V gene TRBV9; TRBD1 aligns across 7 bases. The CDR3 length is 15 residues. The V gene's germline CDR1 is SGDLS and CDR2 YYNGEE. The V and J ends lost 0 bases and 1 base, in that order; junction bases with no gene match: 3. The CDR3 DNA follows: TGTGCCAGCAGCGTAGCGGCAGGGGGCCAAGAGACCCAGTACTTC. This gives the protein CASSVAAGGQETQYF.

The chain combines TRBV20-1 with TRBJ2-1; TRBD2 might be the D (5 bases). The CDR3 covers 13 residues. With 3 bases removed from V and 7 bases from J, the gap between germline ends came to 13 bases. From germline, CDR1 is DFQATT and CDR2 SNEGSKA (reference sequence). CDR3: CSARVPLANEQFF. The CDR3 nucleotides are TGCAGTGCTAGGGTCCCGCTAGCAAATGAGCAGTTCTTC.

In its sample, this clonotype was seen a few times. The rearrangement uses TRBV7-8 and TRBJ1-4; D gene ambiguous. This CDR3 has 16 residues. V was trimmed by 0 bases and J by 5 bases, leaving 13 bases between them. Per germline, CDR1 SGHVS and CDR2 FQNEAQ. CDR3: CASSLAARTWNEKLFF. CDR3 in DNA: TGTGCCAGCAGCTTAGCGGCAAGGACGTGGAATGAAAAACTGTTTTTT.

This clonotype was detected ten times or more. The chain carries TRBV20-1 and TRBJ2-7, with TRBD2 matching over 13 bases. CDR3 length: 16 amino acids. The V gene end was trimmed by 5 bases and the J gene end by 0 bases; junction bases not matched to a gene: 7. The germline CDR1 and CDR2 sequences are DFQATT and SNEGSKA (reference sequence). The CDR3 region has the DNA TGCAGTGCTCATGGACTAGCGGGGGCAAGCTCCTACGAGCAGTACTTC. Protein: CSAHGLAGASSYEQYF.

The CDR3 sequence: CSARVQGMTEAFF. DNA of the CDR3: TGCAGTGCTAGAGTCCAGGGGATGACTGAAGCTTTCTTT. This chain connects TRBV20-1 to TRBJ1-1, with D maybe TRBD1 (6 bases). This CDR3 has 13 residues. The V and J ends lost 1 base and 5 bases respectively, with 11 bases between them. The V gene's germline CDR1 is DFQATT and CDR2 SNEGSKA (reference sequence).

V usage is TRBV29-1 and J usage is TRBJ1-5, with D maybe TRBD1 (5 bases). V was cut by 5 bases and J by 1 base, with 15 bases left in between. The CDR3 is 15 amino acids. Per germline, CDR1 SQVTM and CDR2 ANQGSEA. The CDR3 loop is CSVQLGVGSNQPQHF. The CDR3 nucleotides are TGCAGCGTTCAATTGGGGGTGGGGAGCAATCAGCCCCAGCATTTT.

This clonotype occurred a few times. This chain connects TRBV30 to TRBJ1-2; TRBD1 is a possible D gene (5 bases). The germline gives CDR1 GTSNPN, CDR2 SVGIG (reference sequence). V was cut by 2 bases and J by 11 bases, with 18 bases left in between. CDR3 length: 13 amino acids. CDR3: CAWSLGAFASYTF. For the CDR3, the DNA is TGTGCCTGGAGTCTAGGGGCATTTGCCTCTTACACCTTC.

This clonotype came up many times. This chain joins TRBV7-2 and TRBJ2-7, with TRBD2 matching 11 bases. With 0 bases clipped from V and 6 bases from J, the junction kept 4 bases outside the gene matches. The germline V gene encodes CDR1 SGHTA and CDR2 FQGNSA. CDR3 length: 15 amino acids. The CDR3 sequence: CASSLALAGVGEQYF. The CDR3, as DNA: TGTGCCAGCAGCTTAGCACTAGCGGGAGTGGGCGAGCAGTACTTC.

This clonotype was observed once. The CDR3 protein is CASSLAAWGYEQYF. The DNA of the CDR3 is TGTGCCAGCAGTTTGGCGGCCTGGGGGTACGAGCAGTACTTC. This sequence joins TRBV27 and TRBJ2-7; D is perhaps TRBD1 or TRBD2 (5 bases each). V lost 3 bases, J lost 4 bases, and 13 bases lay in between. The CDR3 runs to 14 residues. Germline V lookup: CDR1 MNHEY, CDR2 SMNVEV (reference sequence).

This clonotype showed up just a few times. This chain links TRBV5-1 with TRBJ2-7, with 10 bases that match TRBD2. From germline, CDR1 is SGHRS and CDR2 YFSETQ. This CDR3 is 16 amino acids long. V shed 4 bases, J shed 0 bases, and the junction held 7 bases outside the gene matches. The CDR3 region has the DNA TGCGCCAGCAGCGCGGCACTAGCGGGAAGCTCCTACGAGCAGTACTTC. Its translation is CASSAALAGSSYEQYF.

The genes are TRBV12-3 or TRBV12-4 and TRBJ2-7; TRBD1 is a possible D gene (5 bases). With 3 bases removed from V and 1 base from J, the gap between germline ends came to 10 bases. This CDR3 is 14 amino acids long. The CDR3 region has the DNA TGTGCCAGCAGTTTTAGGGGTGGGTCCTACGAGCAGTACTTC. This codes for CASSFRGGSYEQYF.

This clonotype was observed a handful of times. The chain uses TRBV12-3 or TRBV12-4 and TRBJ2-6; D remains unclear. The ends were cut back, 6 bases at V and 4 bases at J, with 13 bases in the middle. The CDR3 covers 15 residues. The DNA of the CDR3 is TGTGCCAGCAGGGAATCTGGGTCCGGGGCCAACGTCCTGACTTTC. Translating gives CASRESGSGANVLTF.

The chain links TRBV18 to TRBJ2-7; D may be TRBD2 (6 bases). The germline V gene has CDR1 KGHSH and CDR2 LQKENI. V shed 3 bases and J shed 4 bases, with 10 bases lying between them. The CDR3 contains 13 residues. The CDR3: CASSPTSLYEQYF. The DNA of the CDR3 is TGTGCCAGCTCACCCACTAGCTTGTACGAGCAGTACTTC.

The V call is TRBV11-2, the J call TRBJ2-7; D gene uncertain. The V gene's germline CDR1 is SGHAT and CDR2 FQNNGV. This CDR3 contains 11 residues. Deletions cut 4 bases from V and 5 bases from J, with 6 bases between. This chain's CDR3 is CASSYVDEQYF. DNA of the CDR3: TGTGCCAGCAGCTATGTGGACGAGCAGTACTTC.

The chain links TRBV30 to TRBJ2-7; D is possibly TRBD2 (6 bases). Trimming left V 5 bases short and J 4 bases short, with 12 bases between. Germline V gene lookup returns CDR1 GTSNPN and CDR2 SVGIG (reference sequence). The CDR3 runs to 12 residues. The CDR3 coding sequence is TGTGCCTGGTCTAGCGAGTGGTACGAGCAGTACTTC. Translation gives CAWSSEWYEQYF.

The chain carries TRBV7-9 and TRBJ2-3; no firm D call. The germline CDR1 and CDR2 sequences are SEHNR and FQNEAQ (reference sequence). Trimming pared 5 bases from V and 7 bases from J, leaving 16 bases between. This CDR3 is built from 14 residues. The CDR3 DNA reads TGTGCCAGCAGCCCAAACCGGGCCCCAAATACGCAGTATTTT. Encoded protein: CASSPNRAPNTQYF.

This clonotype showed up many times. CDR3 region: CSAPDRDTEAFF. The DNA of the CDR3 is TGCAGTGCACCGGACAGGGACACTGAAGCTTTCTTT. This chain uses TRBV20-1 with TRBJ1-1; 8 nucleotides line up with TRBD1. The V gene's germline CDR1 is DFQATT and CDR2 SNEGSKA (reference sequence). The CDR3 runs to 12 residues. After removal of 6 bases from V and 3 bases from J, the junction contained 3 bases not matched to a gene.

This clonotype was recorded a few times. The chain has TRBV7-2 and TRBJ2-3, with D possibly matching TRBD1 (7 bases). Germline-derived CDR1 and CDR2 are SGHTA and FQGNSA. With 0 bases removed from V and 9 bases from J, the gap between germline ends came to 19 bases. This CDR3 has 16 amino acids. CDR3 coding DNA: TGTGCCAGCAGCTTAGCGTCCCAGGGGGGAATGGGAACGCAGTATTTT. Its translation: CASSLASQGGMGTQYF.

The CDR3 DNA is TGTGCCAGCAGTCCCCGGTCGATATTTGATAACGAGCAGTACTTC. It codes for CASSPRSIFDNEQYF. The chain carries TRBV6-1 and TRBJ2-7; D remains unclear. The V and J ends lost 5 bases and 5 bases respectively, with 19 bases between them. This CDR3 comprises 15 residues. Looked up from germline, CDR1 is MNHNS and CDR2 is SASEGT.

This clonotype has just a few counts. This rearrangement joins TRBV5-1 to TRBJ1-4; the D gene is possibly TRBD1 (5 bases). This CDR3 contains 14 residues. Germline V lookup: CDR1 SGHRS, CDR2 YFSETQ. Trimming stripped 4 bases from V and 7 bases from J, with 14 bases between. The DNA of the CDR3 is TGCGCCAGCAGCCCGAGGGGAATAGGTGAAAAACTGTTTTTT. Translating it yields CASSPRGIGEKLFF.

This clonotype was picked up a small number of times. V gene TRBV21-1 combines with J gene TRBJ2-1; no DNA check was done on the table's D call, TRBD2. TRBV21-1 constitutes a pseudogene. The CDR3 has 18 residues. CDR3 bases: TGTGCCAGTTACTCCGGGACTAGCGGGAGGACTTCCTACAATGAGCAGTTCTTC. This codes for CASYSGTSGRTSYNEQFF.

The V and J genes are TRBV7-9 and TRBJ2-7, with 8 bases matching TRBD1. Germline lookup yields CDR1 SEHNR and CDR2 FQNEAQ (reference sequence). This CDR3 spans 16 amino acids. V shed 5 bases and J 6 bases; nucleotides not matched to a gene: 15. The CDR3, as DNA: TGTGCCAGCAGCCTAATGGGACAGGCGATCTTAGGCGAGCAGTACTTC. As protein: CASSLMGQAILGEQYF. The full variable domain, in which reference TRBV7-9 and TRBJ2-7 provide the parts outside the CDR3, is DTGVSQNPRHKITKRGQNVTFRCDPISEHNRLYWYRQTLGQGPEFLTYFQNEAQLEKSRLLSDRFSAERPKGSFSTLEIQRTEQGDSAMYLCASSLMGQAILGEQYFGPGTRLTVT.

For this clonotype: A junction boundary mismatches the germline segment, possibly from a read error. The CDR3 nucleotides read TGCTGTGCTAGAGAACCCTCCGGCCGGGAGGGTTTTAATGAGCAGTTCTTC. Amino acid sequence: CCAREPSGREGFNEQFF. J is TRBJ2-1 and V is TRBV20-1, with 8 bases matching TRBD2. CDR1 is DFQATT, CDR2 SNEGSKA, per germline (reference sequence). This CDR3 region has 17 residues.

This clonotype was recorded many times. J is TRBJ2-5 and V is TRBV3-1; D is ambiguous. Germline values: CDR1 LGHDT, CDR2 YNNKEL (reference sequence). The CDR3 length is 17 residues. Trimming took 5 bases from V and 1 from J, leaving 20 bases between them. The CDR3 sequence is CASSGQSIGPFQETQYF. The CDR3 bases are TGTGCCAGCAGCGGCCAAAGCATCGGACCGTTCCAAGAGACCCAGTACTTC.

The chain combines TRBV12-3 or TRBV12-4 with TRBJ2-7; no reliable D call. This CDR3 contains 12 residues. V lost 3 bases and J lost 6, with 9 bases in between. The CDR3 region has the DNA TGTGCCAGCAGTTTTGTGGCTTCCGAGCAGTACTTC. Residues: CASSFVASEQYF.

This chain joins TRBV11-2 and TRBJ2-5; possible D gene TRBD2, 6 bases. The CDR3 sequence is 15 residues long. V lost 2 bases to trimming and J lost 3 bases, with 13 bases between them. The germline V gene encodes CDR1 SGHAT and CDR2 FQNNGV. CDR3 sequence: CASSLTRPGEETQYF. CDR3 nucleotide sequence: TGTGCCAGCAGCTTAACGCGACCGGGGGAAGAGACCCAGTACTTC.